The sequence of this T cell receptor (beta chain) was determined in a study of blood T cell repertoires in COVID-19. Study-wide background: Sample material is recorded as cDNA or gDNA derived from T cells, B-cell-depleted T cells, or PBMCs.

The germline V gene has CDR1 SGHRS and CDR2 YFSETQ. This CDR3 has 15 amino acids. V lost 4 bases, J lost 7 bases, and 15 bases lay in between. In this sample, this clone turned up a few times. This table comes from immunoSEQ multiplex PCR, and its TCRdb copy is limited to in-frame clones, with some not included. This sample yields approximately 240,000 clones, of which roughly 90% are seen a single time; about 6.3% belongs to the top ten. Source material: PBMCs or T cells enriched from blood (not recorded which). This receptor was identified in a woman aged 25 to 45 with acute COVID-19. V gene TRBV5-1 combines with J gene TRBJ1-6; the D gene is possibly TRBD1 (5 bases). CDR3 residues: CASSPRVGGNSPLHF. CDR3 DNA: TGCGCCAGCAGCCCTAGGGTGGGGGGGAATTCACCCCTCCACTTT.